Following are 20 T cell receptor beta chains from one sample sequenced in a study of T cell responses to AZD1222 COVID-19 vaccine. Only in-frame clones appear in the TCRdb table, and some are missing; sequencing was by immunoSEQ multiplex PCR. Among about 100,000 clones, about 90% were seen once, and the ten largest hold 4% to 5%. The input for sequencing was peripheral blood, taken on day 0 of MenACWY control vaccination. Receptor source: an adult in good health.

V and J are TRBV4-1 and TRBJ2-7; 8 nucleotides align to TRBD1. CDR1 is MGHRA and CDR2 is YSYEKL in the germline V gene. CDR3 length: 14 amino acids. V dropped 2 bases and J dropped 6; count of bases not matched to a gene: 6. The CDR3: CASSQPGQVREQYF. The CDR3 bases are TGCGCCAGCAGCCAACCGGGACAGGTCCGCGAGCAGTACTTC.

The chain's CDR3 is CASSFFRGGHSDTQYF. The CDR3 DNA follows: TGTGCCAGCAGCTTTTTCCGGGGGGGCCACTCAGATACGCAGTATTTT. The chain uses TRBV7-9 and TRBJ2-3; 8 bases agree with TRBD2. The CDR3 is 16 amino acids. Losses at the gene ends were 3 bases for V and 4 bases for J; bases not matched to a gene: 9. Germline CDR1 reads SEHNR; CDR2 reads FQNEAQ (reference sequence).

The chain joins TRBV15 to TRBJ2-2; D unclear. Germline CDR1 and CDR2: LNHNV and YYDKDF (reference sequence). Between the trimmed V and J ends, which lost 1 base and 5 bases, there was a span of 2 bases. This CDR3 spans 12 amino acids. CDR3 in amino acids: CATSRATGELFF. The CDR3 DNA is TGTGCCACCAGCAGAGCTACCGGGGAGCTGTTTTTT. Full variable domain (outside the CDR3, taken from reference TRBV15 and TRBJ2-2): DAMVIQNPRYQVTQFGKPVTLSCSQTLNHNVMYWYQQKSSQAPKLLFHYYDKDFNNEADTPDNFQSRRPNTSFCFLDIRSPGLGDTAMYLCATSRATGELFFGEGSRLTVL.

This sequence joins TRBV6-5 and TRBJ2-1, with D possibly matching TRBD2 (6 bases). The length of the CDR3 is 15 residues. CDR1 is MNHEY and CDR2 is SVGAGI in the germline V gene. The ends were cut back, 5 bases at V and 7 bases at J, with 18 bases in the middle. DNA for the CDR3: TGTGCCAGCAGTCCCACCGTGGAGGGAGGAAATGAGCAGTTCTTC. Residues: CASSPTVEGGNEQFF.

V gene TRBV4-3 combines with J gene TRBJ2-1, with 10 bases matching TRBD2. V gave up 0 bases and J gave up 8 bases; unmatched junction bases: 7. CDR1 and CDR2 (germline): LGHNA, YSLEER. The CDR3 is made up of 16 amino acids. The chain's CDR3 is CASSQEASGRVYEQFF. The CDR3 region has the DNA TGCGCCAGCAGCCAAGAAGCTAGCGGGAGAGTCTATGAGCAGTTCTTC.

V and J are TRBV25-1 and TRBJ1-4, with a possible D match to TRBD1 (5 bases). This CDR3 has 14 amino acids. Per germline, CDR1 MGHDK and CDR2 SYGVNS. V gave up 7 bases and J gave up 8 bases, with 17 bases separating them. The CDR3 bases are TGTGCCAGCACCTCCCGGGGTTGGGGCGAAAAACTGTTTTTT. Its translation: CASTSRGWGEKLFF.

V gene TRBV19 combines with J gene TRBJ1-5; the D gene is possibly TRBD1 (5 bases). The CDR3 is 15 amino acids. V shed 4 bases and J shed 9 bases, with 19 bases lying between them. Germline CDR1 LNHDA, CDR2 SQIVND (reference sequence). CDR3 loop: CASSRGRAEASPQHF. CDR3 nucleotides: TGTGCCAGTAGTAGGGGGAGGGCGGAGGCATCGCCCCAGCATTTT.

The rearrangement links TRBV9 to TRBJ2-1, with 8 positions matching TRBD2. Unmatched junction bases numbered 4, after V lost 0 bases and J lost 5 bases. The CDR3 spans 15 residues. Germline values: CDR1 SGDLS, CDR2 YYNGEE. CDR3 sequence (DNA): TGTGCCAGCAGCGTAGTAGCGGGGCCGGACAATGAGCAGTTCTTC. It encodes CASSVVAGPDNEQFF. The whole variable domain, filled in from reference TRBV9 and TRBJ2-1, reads DSGVTQTPKHLITATGQRVTLRCSPRSGDLSVYWYQQSLDQGLQFLIQYYNGEERAKGNILERFSAQQFPDLHSELNLSSLELGDSALYFCASSVVAGPDNEQFFGPGTRLTVL.

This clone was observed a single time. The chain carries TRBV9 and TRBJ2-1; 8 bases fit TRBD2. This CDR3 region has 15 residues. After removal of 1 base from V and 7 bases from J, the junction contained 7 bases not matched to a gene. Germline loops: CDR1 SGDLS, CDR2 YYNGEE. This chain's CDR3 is CASSVRAGVGNEQFF. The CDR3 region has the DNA TGTGCCAGCAGCGTACGAGCGGGAGTGGGAAATGAGCAGTTCTTC.

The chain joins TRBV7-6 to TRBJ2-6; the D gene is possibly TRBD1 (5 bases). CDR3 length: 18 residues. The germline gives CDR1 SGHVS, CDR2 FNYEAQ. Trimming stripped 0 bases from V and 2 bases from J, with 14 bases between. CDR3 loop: CASSLAVGQGPGANVLTF. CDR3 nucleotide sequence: TGTGCCAGCAGCTTAGCAGTAGGGCAGGGCCCTGGGGCCAACGTCCTGACTTTC. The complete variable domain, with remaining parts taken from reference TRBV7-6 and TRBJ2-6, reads GAGVSQSPRYKVTKRGQDVALRCDPISGHVSLYWYRQALGQGPEFLTYFNYEAQQDKSGLPNDRFSAERPEGSISTLTIQRTEQRDSAMYRCASSLAVGQGPGANVLTFGAGSRLTVL.

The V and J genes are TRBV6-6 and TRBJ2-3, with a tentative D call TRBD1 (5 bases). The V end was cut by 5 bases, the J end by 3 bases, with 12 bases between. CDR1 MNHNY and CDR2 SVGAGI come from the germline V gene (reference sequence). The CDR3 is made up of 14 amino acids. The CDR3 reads CASSPSTVTDTQYF. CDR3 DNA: TGTGCCAGCAGTCCGTCGACAGTTACAGATACGCAGTATTTT.

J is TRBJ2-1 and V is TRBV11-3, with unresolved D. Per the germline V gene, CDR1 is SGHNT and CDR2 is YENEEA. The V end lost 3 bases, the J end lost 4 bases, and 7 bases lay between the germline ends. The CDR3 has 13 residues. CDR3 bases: TGTGCCAGCAGCTTGGAAGCTTACAATGAGCAGTTCTTC. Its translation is CASSLEAYNEQFF.

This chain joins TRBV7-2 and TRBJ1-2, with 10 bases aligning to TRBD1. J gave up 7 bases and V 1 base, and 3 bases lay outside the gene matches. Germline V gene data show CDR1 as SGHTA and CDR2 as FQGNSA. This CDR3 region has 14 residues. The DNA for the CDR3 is TGTGCCAGCAGCTTAGTGGGACAGGGGTCTGGCTACACCTTC. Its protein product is CASSLVGQGSGYTF.

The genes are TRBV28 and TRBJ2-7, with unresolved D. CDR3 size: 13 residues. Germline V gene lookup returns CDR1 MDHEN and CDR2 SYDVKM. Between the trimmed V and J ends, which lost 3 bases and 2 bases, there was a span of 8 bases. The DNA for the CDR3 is TGTGCCAGCAGTTTCGTAGGGACCTACGAGCAGTACTTC. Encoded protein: CASSFVGTYEQYF.

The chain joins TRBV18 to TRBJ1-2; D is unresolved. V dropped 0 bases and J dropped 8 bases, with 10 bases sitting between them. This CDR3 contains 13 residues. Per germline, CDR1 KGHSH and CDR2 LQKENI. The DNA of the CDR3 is TGTGCCAGCTCACCACCGGTTGGTTCGGGCTACACCTTC. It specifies CASSPPVGSGYTF.

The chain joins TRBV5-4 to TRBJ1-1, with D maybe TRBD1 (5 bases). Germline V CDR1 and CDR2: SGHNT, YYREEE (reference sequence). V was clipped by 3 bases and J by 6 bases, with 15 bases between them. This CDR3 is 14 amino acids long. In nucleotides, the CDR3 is TGTGCCAGCAGCTCCCGGGACGGCCCGCCTGAAGCTTTCTTT. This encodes CASSSRDGPPEAFF. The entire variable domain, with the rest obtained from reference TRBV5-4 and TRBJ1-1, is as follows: ETGVTQSPTHLIKTRGQQVTLRCSSQSGHNTVSWYQQALGQGPQFIFQYYREEENGRGNFPPRFSGLQFPNYSSELNVNALELDDSALYLCASSSRDGPPEAFFGQGTRLTVV.

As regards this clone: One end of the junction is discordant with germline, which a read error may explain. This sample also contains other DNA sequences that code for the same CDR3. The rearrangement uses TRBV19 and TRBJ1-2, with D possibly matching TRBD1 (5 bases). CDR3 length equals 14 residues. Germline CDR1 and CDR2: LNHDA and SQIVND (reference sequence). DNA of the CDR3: TGTGCCAGTAGTATGTCGCAGGGCGCGTATGGCTATACCTTC. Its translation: CASSMSQGAYGYTF.

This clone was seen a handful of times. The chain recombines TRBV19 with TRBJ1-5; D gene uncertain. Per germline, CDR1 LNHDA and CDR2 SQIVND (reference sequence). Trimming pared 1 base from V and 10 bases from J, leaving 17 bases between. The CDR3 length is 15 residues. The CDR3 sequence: CASSIARGGGSPQHF. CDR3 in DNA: TGTGCCAGTAGTATAGCCCGGGGAGGAGGGAGTCCCCAGCATTTT.

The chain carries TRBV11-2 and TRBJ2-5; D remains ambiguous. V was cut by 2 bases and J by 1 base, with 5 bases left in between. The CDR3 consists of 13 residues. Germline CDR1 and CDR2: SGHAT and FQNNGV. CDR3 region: CASSLWTQETQYF. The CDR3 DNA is TGTGCCAGCAGCTTATGGACCCAAGAGACCCAGTACTTC.

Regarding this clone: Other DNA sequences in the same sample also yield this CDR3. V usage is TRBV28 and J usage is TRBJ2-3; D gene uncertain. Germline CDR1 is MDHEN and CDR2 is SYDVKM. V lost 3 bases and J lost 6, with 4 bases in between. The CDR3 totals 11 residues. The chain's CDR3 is CASSLVDTQYF. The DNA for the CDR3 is TGTGCCAGCAGTTTGGTTGATACGCAGTATTTT.